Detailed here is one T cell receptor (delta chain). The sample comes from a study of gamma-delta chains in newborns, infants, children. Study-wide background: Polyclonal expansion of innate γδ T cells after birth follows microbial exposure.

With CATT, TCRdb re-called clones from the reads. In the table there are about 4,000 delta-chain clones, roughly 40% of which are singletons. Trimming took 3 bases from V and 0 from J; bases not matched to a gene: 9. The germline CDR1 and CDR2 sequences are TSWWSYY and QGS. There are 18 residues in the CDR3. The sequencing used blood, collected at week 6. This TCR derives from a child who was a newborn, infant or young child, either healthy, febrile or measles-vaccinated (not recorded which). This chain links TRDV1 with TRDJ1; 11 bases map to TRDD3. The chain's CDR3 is CALGEDPLGDTHTDKLIF. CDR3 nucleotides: TGTGCTCTTGGGGAGGATCCTCTGGGGGATACTCACACCGATAAACTCATCTTT.